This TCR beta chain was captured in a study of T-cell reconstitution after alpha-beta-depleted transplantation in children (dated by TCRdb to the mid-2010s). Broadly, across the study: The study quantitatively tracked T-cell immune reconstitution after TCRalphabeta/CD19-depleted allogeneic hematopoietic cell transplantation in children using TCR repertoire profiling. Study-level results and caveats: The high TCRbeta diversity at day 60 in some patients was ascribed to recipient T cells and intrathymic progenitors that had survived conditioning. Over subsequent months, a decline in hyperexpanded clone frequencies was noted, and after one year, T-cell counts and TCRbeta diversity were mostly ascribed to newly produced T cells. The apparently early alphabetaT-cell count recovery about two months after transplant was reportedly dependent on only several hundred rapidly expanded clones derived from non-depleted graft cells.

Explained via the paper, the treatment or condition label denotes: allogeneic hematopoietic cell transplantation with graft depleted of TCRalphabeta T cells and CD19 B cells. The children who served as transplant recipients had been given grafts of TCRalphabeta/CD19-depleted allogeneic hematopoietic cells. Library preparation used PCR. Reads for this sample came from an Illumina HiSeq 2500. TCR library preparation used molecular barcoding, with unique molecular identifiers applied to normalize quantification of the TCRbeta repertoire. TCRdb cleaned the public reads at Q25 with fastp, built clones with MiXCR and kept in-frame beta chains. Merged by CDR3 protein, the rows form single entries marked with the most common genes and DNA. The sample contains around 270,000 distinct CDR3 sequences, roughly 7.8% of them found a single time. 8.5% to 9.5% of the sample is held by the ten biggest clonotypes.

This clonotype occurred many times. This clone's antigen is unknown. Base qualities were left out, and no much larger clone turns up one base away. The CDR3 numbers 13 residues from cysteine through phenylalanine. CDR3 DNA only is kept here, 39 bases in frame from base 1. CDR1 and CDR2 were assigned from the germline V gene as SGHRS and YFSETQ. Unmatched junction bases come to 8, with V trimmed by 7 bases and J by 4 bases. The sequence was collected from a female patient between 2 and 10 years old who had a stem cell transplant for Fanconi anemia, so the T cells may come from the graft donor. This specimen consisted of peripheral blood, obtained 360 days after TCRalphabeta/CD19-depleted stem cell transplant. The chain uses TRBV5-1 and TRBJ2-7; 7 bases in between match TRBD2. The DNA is TGCGCCAGCTCGCTCCAGGGAGGGTACGAGCAGTACTTC. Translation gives CASSLQGGYEQYF.